This T cell receptor (beta chain) was obtained from a study of blood T cell repertoires in COVID-19. Sequencing used immunoSEQ multiplex PCR; TCRdb keeps in-frame clones, though not all of them. The repertoire holds about 200,000 clones, with 90% to 95% as singletons. The germline V gene encodes CDR1 MNHEY and CDR2 SVGAGI. This CDR3 has 13 residues. V lost 7 bases and J lost 3, with 12 bases in between. The sequenced material came from peripheral blood. The chain combines TRBV6-5 with TRBJ1-1; D remains unclear. The receptor was derived from a young man with COVID-19, enrolled during active disease. The CDR3 DNA reads as TGTGCCAGCAAACCGGCTCAGGACACTGAAGCTTTCTTT. Encoded protein: CASKPAQDTEAFF.